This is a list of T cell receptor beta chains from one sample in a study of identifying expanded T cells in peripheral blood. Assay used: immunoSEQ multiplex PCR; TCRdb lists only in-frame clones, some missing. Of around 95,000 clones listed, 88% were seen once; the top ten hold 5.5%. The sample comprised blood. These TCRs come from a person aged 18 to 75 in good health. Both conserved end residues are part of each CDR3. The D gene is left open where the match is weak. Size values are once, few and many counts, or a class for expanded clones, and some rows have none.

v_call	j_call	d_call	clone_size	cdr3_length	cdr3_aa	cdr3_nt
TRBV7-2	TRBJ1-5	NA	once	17	CASSLVGQRNSNQPQHF	TGTGCCAGCAGCTTAGTAGGACAGCGTAATAGCAATCAGCCCCAGCATTTT
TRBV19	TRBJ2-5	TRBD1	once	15	CASSKEDRGSETQYF	TGTGCCAGTAGTAAAGAGGACAGGGGCAGTGAGACCCAGTACTTC
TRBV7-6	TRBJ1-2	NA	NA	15	CASSSQFGGNYGYTF	TGTGCCAGCAGCTCCCAGTTTGGGGGGAACTATGGCTACACCTTC
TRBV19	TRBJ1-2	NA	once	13	CASSVTRSYGYTF	TGTGCCAGTAGTGTTACAAGGTCCTATGGCTACACCTTC
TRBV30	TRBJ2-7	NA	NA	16	CACHPYPTPSIGEQYF	TGTGCCTGCCACCCTTATCCGACCCCCAGTATTGGCGAGCAGTACTTC
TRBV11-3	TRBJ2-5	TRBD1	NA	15	CASSGDGTVKETQYF	TGTGCCAGCAGCGGCGACGGGACAGTGAAAGAGACCCAGTACTTC
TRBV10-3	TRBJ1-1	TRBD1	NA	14	CAISRDRGNTEAFF	TGTGCCATCAGTCGAGACAGGGGAAACACTGAAGCTTTCTTT
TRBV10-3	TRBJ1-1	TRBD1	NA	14	CAAKQGAADTEAFF	TGTGCCGCGAAACAGGGGGCTGCGGACACTGAAGCTTTCTTT
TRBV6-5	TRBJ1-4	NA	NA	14	CASSYVGAWEKLFF	TGTGCCAGCAGTTACGTGGGGGCTTGGGAAAAACTGTTTTTT
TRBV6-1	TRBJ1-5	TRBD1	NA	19	CASSEAEGQGRLGNQPQHF	TGTGCCAGCAGTGAAGCGGAGGGACAGGGAAGGTTGGGGAATCAGCCCCAGCATTTT
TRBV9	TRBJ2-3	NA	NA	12	CASSVAWDTQYF	TGTGCCAGCAGCGTAGCCTGGGATACGCAGTATTTT
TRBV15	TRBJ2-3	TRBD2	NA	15	CATSTEAGGPDTQYF	TGTGCCACCAGCACCGAAGCGGGGGGGCCAGATACGCAGTATTTT
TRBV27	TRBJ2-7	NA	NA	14	CASSLDRSSYEQYF	TGTGCCAGCAGTTTAGACAGAAGCTCCTACGAGCAGTACTTC
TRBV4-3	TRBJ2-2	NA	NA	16	CASSPDRDFNTGELFF	TGCGCCAGCAGCCCTGACAGGGACTTTAACACCGGGGAGCTGTTTTTT
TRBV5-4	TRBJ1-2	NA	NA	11	CASSNNYGYTF	TGTGCCAGCAGCAACAACTATGGCTACACCTTC
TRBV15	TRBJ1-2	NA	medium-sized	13	CATSRAPGNYYTF	TGTGCCACCAGCAGAGCCCCGGGGAACTACTACACCTTC
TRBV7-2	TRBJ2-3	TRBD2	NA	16	CASSPIAGARTDTQYF	TGTGCCAGCAGTCCGATAGCGGGAGCGCGCACAGATACGCAGTATTTT
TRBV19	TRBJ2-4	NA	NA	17	CASSIGQGRVGWNIQYF	TGTGCCAGTAGTATAGGCCAGGGGCGGGTAGGCTGGAACATTCAGTACTTC
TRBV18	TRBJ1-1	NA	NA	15	CASSPLPQVNTEAFF	TGTGCCAGCTCACCTCTCCCGCAGGTGAACACTGAAGCTTTCTTT
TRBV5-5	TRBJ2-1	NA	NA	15	CASSLAGDTYNEQFF	TGTGCCAGCAGCTTGGCAGGGGATACCTACAATGAGCAGTTCTTC
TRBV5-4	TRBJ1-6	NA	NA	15	CASSFRSSYNSPLHF	TGTGCCAGCAGCTTTCGGAGCTCCTATAATTCACCCCTCCACTTT
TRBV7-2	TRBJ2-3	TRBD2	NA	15	CASSLRLASTDTQYF	TGTGCCAGCAGCTTAAGACTAGCTAGCACAGATACGCAGTATTTT
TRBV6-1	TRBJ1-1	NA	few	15	CASRGGRVGGTEAFF	TGTGCCAGCAGGGGGGGCCGGGTAGGTGGCACTGAAGCTTTCTTT
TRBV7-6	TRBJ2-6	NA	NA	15	CASRRTVPTANVLTF	TGTGCCAGCCGCCGGACAGTCCCTACGGCCAACGTCCTGACTTTC
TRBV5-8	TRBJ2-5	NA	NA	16	CASSPEGTVMGETQYF	TGTGCCAGCAGCCCCGAAGGGACCGTCATGGGGGAGACCCAGTACTTC
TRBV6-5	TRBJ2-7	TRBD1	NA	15	CASKRAGTGEIEQYF	TGTGCCAGCAAACGAGCCGGGACAGGGGAGATCGAGCAGTACTTC
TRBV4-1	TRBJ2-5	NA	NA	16	CASSQALGVGVETQYF	TGCGCCAGCAGCCAAGCATTGGGCGTAGGGGTGGAGACCCAGTACTTC
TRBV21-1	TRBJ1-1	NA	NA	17	CASSSLVLAIKNTEAFF	TGTGCCAGCAGCAGTTTGGTTTTGGCCATAAAGAACACTGAAGCTTTCTTT
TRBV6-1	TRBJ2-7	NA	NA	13	CASTQTDSYEQYF	TGTGCCAGCACGCAGACCGACTCCTACGAGCAGTACTTC
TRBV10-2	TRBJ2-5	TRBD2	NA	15	CASRLFSGASETQYF	TGCGCCAGCAGATTATTTAGCGGGGCTTCGGAGACCCAGTACTTC
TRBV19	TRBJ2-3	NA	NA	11	CASSKGGTQYF	TGTGCCAGTAGTAAGGGCGGTACGCAGTATTTT
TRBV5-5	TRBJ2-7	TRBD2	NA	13	CASSRDYDYEQYF	TGTGCCAGCAGCCGGGACTACGATTACGAGCAGTACTTC
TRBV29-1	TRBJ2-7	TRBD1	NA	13	CSVSQGAGYEQYF	TGCAGCGTATCGCAGGGGGCTGGCTACGAGCAGTACTTC
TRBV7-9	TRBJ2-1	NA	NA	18	CASSFGPGGKGVYNEQFF	TGTGCCAGCAGCTTTGGCCCTGGAGGGAAGGGGGTCTACAATGAGCAGTTCTTC
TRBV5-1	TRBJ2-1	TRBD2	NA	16	CASRWQGTSMANEQFF	TGCGCCAGCAGATGGCAGGGGACTAGCATGGCCAATGAGCAGTTCTTC
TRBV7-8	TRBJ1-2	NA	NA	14	CASSIAGTVYGYTF	TGTGCCAGCAGCATCGCCGGGACGGTCTATGGCTACACCTTC
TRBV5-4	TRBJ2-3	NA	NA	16	CASSSVGGGSTDTQYF	TGTGCCAGCAGCTCGGTGGGAGGGGGCAGCACAGATACGCAGTATTTT
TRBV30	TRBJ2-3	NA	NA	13	CAWSVNGPDTQYF	TGTGCCTGGAGTGTAAACGGTCCAGATACGCAGTATTTT
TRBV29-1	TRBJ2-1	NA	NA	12	CSASESYNEQFF	TGCAGCGCAAGTGAGTCCTACAATGAGCAGTTCTTC
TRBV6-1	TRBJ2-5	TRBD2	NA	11	CASSPGTRLYF	TGTGCCAGCAGCCCCGGGACTAGATTATACTTC
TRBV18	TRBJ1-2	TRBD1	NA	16	CASSPTNPGQGHGYTF	TGTGCCAGCTCACCTACCAACCCTGGACAGGGTCATGGCTACACCTTC